Listed below are T cell receptor beta chains from one sample, sequenced in a study of shared clonotypes between healthy human individuals. The assay was immunoSEQ multiplex PCR, and TCRdb's table has in-frame clones only and misses some. This table has around 430,000 clones, roughly 83% appearing once. Sample: PBMCs. These receptors originate from a woman aged 40-49 years in good health. Some clones in this sample may be carry-over from other donors' samples. Both conserved end residues are part of each CDR3. D genes are given only for firm matches. Some rows have no size entry. The others give once, few or many, or a class for an expanded clone.

j_gene | v_gene | d_gene | abundance | CDR3nt | CDR3aa
TRBJ1-2 | TRBV9 | . | . | TGTGCCAGCAGCGTAGGGGGCTTGGACGGCTATGGCTACACCTTC | CASSVGGLDGYGYTF
TRBJ2-2 | TRBV5-1 | . | . | TGCGCCAGCAGCATCGGGGATCTGCCCTGGACCGGGGAGCTGTTTTTT | CASSIGDLPWTGELFF
TRBJ2-7 | TRBV4-1 | . | . | TGCGCCAGCAGCCTCGCCAGCAGCTCCTACGAGCAGTACTTC | CASSLASSSYEQYF
TRBJ1-4 | TRBV30 | . | . | TGTGCCTGGAAAGGTATTAAGGGACGGACGTCCCAAAGACTGTTTTTT | CAWKGIKGRTSQRLFF
TRBJ2-1 | TRBV9 | . | . | TGTGCCAGCAGCGTAGGGGAGTCCAAAAGCGGGCAGTTCTTC | CASSVGESKSGQFF
TRBJ2-2 | TRBV7-2 | TRBD1 | . | TGTGCCAACAGGGGACAGCTCACCGGGGAGCTGTTTTTT | CANRGQLTGELFF
TRBJ2-7 | TRBV6-1 | . | . | TGTGCCAGCAGTAGAAGGGACACAGACGAGCAGTACTTC | CASSRRDTDEQYF
TRBJ2-7 | TRBV18 | . | . | TGTGCCAGCTCTCCCTTCGACAAAAACTACGAGCAGTACTTC | CASSPFDKNYEQYF
TRBJ2-3 | TRBV7-2 | . | . | TGTGCCAGCAGCTACACTAGCAGCACAGATACGCAGTATTTT | CASSYTSSTDTQYF
TRBJ2-2 | TRBV28 | . | once | TGTGCCATCCTCCAATTATCCGGGGAGCTGTTTTTT | CAILQLSGELFF
TRBJ1-2 | TRBV14 | TRBD1 | few | TGTGCCAGCAGCCAAGATTACGGACAGGGGACCTATGGCTACACCTTC | CASSQDYGQGTYGYTF
TRBJ1-4 | TRBV18 | . | once | TGTGCCAGCTCGCAGGGGTTTACGAAGGAAAAACTGTTTTTT | CASSQGFTKEKLFF
TRBJ2-2 | TRBV6-4 | . | few | TGTGCCAGCAGTGCGTCGCCAGAAACCGGGGAGCTGTTTTTT | CASSASPETGELFF
TRBJ2-1 | TRBV7-2 | . | . | TGTGCCAGCAGCTTAGGCAGGCCACTCAATGAGCAGTTCTTC | CASSLGRPLNEQFF
TRBJ2-1 | TRBV5-1 | . | . | TGCGCCAGCAGCTTAGGGAGCTCCTACAATGAGCAGTTCTTC | CASSLGSSYNEQFF
TRBJ2-7 | TRBV7-2 | . | . | TGTGCCAGCAGCTTAGGGGCGGACCTCTCCTACGAGCAGTACTTC | CASSLGADLSYEQYF
TRBJ2-3 | TRBV6-1 | . | . | TGTGCCAGCCCTAGCACAGATACGCAGTATTTT | CASPSTDTQYF
TRBJ2-1 | TRBV30 | . | once | TGTGCCTCCCCCGGAAAATCCAGCGGGACATACAATGAGCAGTTCTTC | CASPGKSSGTYNEQFF
TRBJ2-1 | TRBV7-9 | . | . | TGTGCCAGCTTAGTTCCAGAGGCCTACAATGAGCAGTTCTTC | CASLVPEAYNEQFF
TRBJ2-7 | TRBV2 | . | . | TGTGCCTCCCGACGGCAGGCCGGTTACGAGCAGTACTTC | CASRRQAGYEQYF
TRBJ2-4 | TRBV4-3 | . | . | TGCGCCAGCAGCCAAGATCCTGGGGGATCAGGAAACATTCAGTACTTC | CASSQDPGGSGNIQYF
TRBJ1-3 | TRBV11-2 | . | . | TGTGCCAGCAGCTTAGATCTGGGGGACACCATATATTTT | CASSLDLGDTIYF
TRBJ2-1 | TRBV25-1 | TRBD2 | . | TGTGCCAGCAGTGAATCGGCGGGAGCTTCCTACAATGAGCAGTTCTTC | CASSESAGASYNEQFF
TRBJ2-3 | TRBV28 | . | . | TGTGCCACCGAGGACAGATCCACAGATACGCAGTATTTT | CATEDRSTDTQYF
TRBJ2-3 | TRBV28 | . | . | TGTGCCAGCAGTTTAGACCGCACAGATACGCAGTATTTT | CASSLDRTDTQYF
TRBJ1-5 | TRBV4-2 | TRBD1 | few | TGTGCCAGCAGCCAAGATAATAGGGACAGGGGGATCAATCAGCCCCAGCATTTT | CASSQDNRDRGINQPQHF
TRBJ2-7 | TRBV6-6 | . | . | TGTGCCAGCACTACGGTGGTATACGAGCAGTACTTC | CASTTVVYEQYF
TRBJ2-5 | TRBV28 | . | once | TGTGCCAGCAGTTTCGTACCACAAGAGACCCAGTACTTC | CASSFVPQETQYF
TRBJ1-1 | TRBV6-1 | . | . | TGTGCCAGCAAAGACCGAAACACTGAAGCTTTCTTT | CASKDRNTEAFF
TRBJ1-2 | TRBV5-1 | . | . | TGCGCCAGCAGCCTGGCCCCCGCGGGGGATAACTATGGCTACACCTTC | CASSLAPAGDNYGYTF
TRBJ1-5 | TRBV15 | . | . | TGTGCCACCAGCCAGATAGGGCAGCCCCAGCATTTT | CATSQIGQPQHF
TRBJ2-6 | TRBV6-1 | . | . | TGTGCCAGCAGTGAACGACTGTCTGGGGCCAACGTCCTGACTTTC | CASSERLSGANVLTF
TRBJ2-2 | TRBV10-2 | TRBD2 | few | TGCGCCAGCAGTGGCGCGGGAGGGGCGAACGGGGAGCTGTTTTTT | CASSGAGGANGELFF
TRBJ2-5 | TRBV10-2 | . | . | TGCGCCAGCAGTGAGGACAGGGGAGGGCTGAAGACCCAGTACTTC | CASSEDRGGLKTQYF
TRBJ2-3 | TRBV4-1 | . | many | TGCGCCAGCAGCGACGTCGGGGCGATTACTAGCACAGATACGCAGTATTTT | CASSDVGAITSTDTQYF
TRBJ2-7 | TRBV2 | . | . | TGTGCCAGCAGTTTTTTCGGGAGCTCCTACGAGCAGTACTTC | CASSFFGSSYEQYF
TRBJ2-1 | TRBV30 | TRBD2 | . | TGTGCCGGTACTAGCGGGAGTGCGAATGAGCAGTTCTTC | CAGTSGSANEQFF